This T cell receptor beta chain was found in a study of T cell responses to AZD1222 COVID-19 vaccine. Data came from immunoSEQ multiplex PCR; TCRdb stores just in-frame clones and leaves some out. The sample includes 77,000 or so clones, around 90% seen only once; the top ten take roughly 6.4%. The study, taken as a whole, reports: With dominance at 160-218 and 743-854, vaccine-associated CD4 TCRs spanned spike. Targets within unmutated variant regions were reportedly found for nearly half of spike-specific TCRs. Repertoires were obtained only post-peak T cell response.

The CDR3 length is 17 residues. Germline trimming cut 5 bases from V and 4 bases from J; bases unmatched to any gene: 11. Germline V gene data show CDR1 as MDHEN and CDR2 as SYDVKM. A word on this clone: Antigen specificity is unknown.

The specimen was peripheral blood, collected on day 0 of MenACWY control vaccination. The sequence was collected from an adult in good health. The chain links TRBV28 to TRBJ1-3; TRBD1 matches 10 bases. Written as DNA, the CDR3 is TGTGCCAGCAGTCAAATCCCGGGACAGGGGTCCGGAAACACCATATATTTT. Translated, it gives CASSQIPGQGSGNTIYF. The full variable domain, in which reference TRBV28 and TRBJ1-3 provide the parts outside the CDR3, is DVKVTQSSRYLVKRTGEKVFLECVQDMDHENMFWYRQDPGLGLRLIYFSYDVKMKEKGDIPEGYSVSREKKERFSLILESASTNQTSMYLCASSQIPGQGSGNTIYFGEGSWLTVV.